Listed below are T cell receptor beta chains from one sample, sequenced in a study of shared clonotypes between healthy human individuals. The table came from immunoSEQ multiplex PCR; TCRdb's copy has only in-frame clones and leaves some out. The profile shows just over 2,000,000 clones, about 95% of them singletons. Material for sequencing was naive CD8+ T cells sorted from blood. These receptors were taken from a man younger than 30 in good health. CDR3s include the opening cysteine and the closing phenylalanine or tryptophan. A D gene is named only where the DNA matches it firmly. Only part of the rows carry a size: once, few, many, or a class if the clone is expanded.

>TRBD2|-|TRBJ2-1|TRBV2
CASVGLAGSYNEQFF
TGTGCCAGCGTTGGACTAGCGGGCTCCTACAATGAGCAGTTCTTC
>TRBD2|-|TRBJ2-3|TRBV7-2
CASSHISGRGSTDTQYF
TGTGCCAGCAGCCATATTAGCGGGAGGGGTAGCACAGATACGCAGTATTTT
>TRBD1|once|TRBJ2-1|TRBV19
CASSMAGQGAVNEQFF
TGTGCCAGTAGTATGGCGGGACAGGGGGCTGTAAATGAGCAGTTCTTC
>-|-|TRBJ2-7|TRBV7-2
CASSLAGPTYEQYF
TGTGCCAGCAGCTTAGCGGGACCGACCTACGAGCAGTACTTC
>TRBD2|-|TRBJ2-3|TRBV13
CASSSWRSGGESADTQYF
TGTGCCAGCAGCTCCTGGCGGAGCGGGGGGGAAAGTGCAGATACGCAGTATTTT
>-|-|TRBJ2-5|TRBV21-1
CASSKGTREEETQYF
TGTGCCAGCAGCAAAGGAACCAGGGAGGAAGAGACCCAGTACTTC
>TRBD1|-|TRBJ2-5|TRBV6-1
CASSALPRTGEQETQYF
TGTGCCAGCAGTGCCCTGCCGAGGACAGGGGAACAAGAGACCCAGTACTTC
>-|-|TRBJ2-7|TRBV5-6
CASSLVATGVRHEQYF
TGTGCCAGCAGCTTGGTGGCGACTGGGGTCAGGCACGAGCAGTACTTC
>-|few|TRBJ1-5|TRBV4-3
CASSQGQGGPQHF
TGCGCCAGCAGCCAGGGACAAGGTGGACCCCAGCATTTT
>-|-|TRBJ1-5|TRBV19
CASTPDGYSNQPQHF
TGTGCCAGTACCCCGGACGGTTATAGCAATCAGCCCCAGCATTTT
>-|-|TRBJ2-5|TRBV29-1
CSVTGSAETQYF
TGCAGCGTTACAGGGTCTGCGGAGACCCAGTACTTC
>-|-|TRBJ1-1|TRBV6-5
CASSSSANTEAFF
-
>TRBD2|-|TRBJ2-7|TRBV27
CASSSGLAGAEQYF
TGTGCCAGCAGTTCGGGACTAGCGGGAGCCGAGCAGTACTTC
>TRBD1|-|TRBJ1-1|TRBV19
CASTQTGTGTMNTEAFF
TGTGCCAGTACCCAAACCGGGACAGGGACGATGAACACTGAAGCTTTCTTT
>-|-|TRBJ1-4|TRBV28
CASSSTGSFNEKLFF
TGTGCCAGCAGTTCCACAGGGAGTTTTAATGAAAAACTGTTTTTT
>-|-|TRBJ2-2|TRBV7-2
CASNRGSYTGELFF
TGTGCCAGCAACCGGGGGTCATACACCGGGGAGCTGTTTTTT
>-|-|TRBJ2-2|TRBV7-8
CASSDLTLNTGELFF
TGTGCCAGCAGCGACCTGACACTTAACACCGGGGAGCTGTTTTTT
>-|-|TRBJ1-2|TRBV5-1
CASSPTGQPSPWGYTF
TGCGCCAGCAGCCCTACCGGACAGCCGTCCCCGTGGGGCTACACCTTC
>TRBD1|-|TRBJ2-7|TRBV27
CASSYTGGSNEQYF
TGTGCCAGCAGTTACACAGGGGGCTCCAACGAGCAGTACTTC
>-|-|TRBJ2-7|TRBV27
CASSLSIAKNFDEQYF
TGTGCCAGCAGTTTATCGATTGCTAAAAACTTTGACGAGCAGTACTTC
>-|-|TRBJ2-1|TRBV9
CASSLGGTVGNEQFF
TGTGCCAGCAGCCTAGGGGGGACAGTTGGGAATGAGCAGTTCTTC
>-|-|TRBJ1-1|TRBV6-5
CASSYSVRGTEAFF
TGTGCCAGCAGTTACTCGGTCAGGGGCACTGAAGCTTTCTTT
>-|-|TRBJ2-7|TRBV11-2
CASSLRASYEQYF
TGTGCCAGCAGTTTACGGGCCTCCTACGAGCAGTACTTC
>TRBD2|-|TRBJ2-7|TRBV7-2
CASSLYLAGGDEQYF
TGTGCCAGCAGCTTATATCTAGCGGGAGGGGACGAGCAGTACTTC
>-|-|TRBJ1-2|TRBV5-6
CASSLEDIYGYTF
TGTGCCAGCAGCTTGGAAGACATCTATGGCTACACCTTC
>-|-|TRBJ1-3|TRBV11-2
CASSLGWQAGNTIYF
TGTGCCAGCAGCTTAGGGTGGCAGGCTGGAAACACCATATATTTT
>TRBD1|-|TRBJ2-7|TRBV5-1
CASSFRTGAVTSYEQYF
TGCGCCAGCAGCTTTAGGACAGGGGCCGTTACCTCCTACGAGCAGTACTTC
>-|once|TRBJ1-1|TRBV9
CASSPPRGKEGNTEAFF
TGTGCCAGCAGCCCCCCACGGGGCAAGGAGGGGAACACTGAAGCTTTCTTT
>-|-|TRBJ2-7|TRBV5-4
CASSRGAYEQYF
TGTGCCAGCAGCCGGGGCGCCTACGAGCAGTACTTC
>-|-|TRBJ1-5|TRBV15
CATSRWSNQPQHF
TGTGCCACCAGCAGATGGAGCAATCAGCCCCAGCATTTT
>-|-|TRBJ1-4|TRBV9
CASSLIGVTNEKLFF
TGTGCCAGCAGCCTAATAGGGGTAACTAATGAAAAACTGTTTTTT
>-|-|TRBJ2-4|TRBV30
CAWAGRLYKNIQYF
TGTGCCTGGGCGGGGAGACTTTACAAAAACATTCAGTACTTC
>-|-|TRBJ2-1|TRBV28
CASRRIGDIAIF
TGTGCCAGCAGACGAATCGGGGACATTGCCATCTTC
>-|-|TRBJ1-5|TRBV5-6
CASSLVSSNQPQHF
TGTGCCAGCAGCTTGGTCAGCAGCAATCAGCCCCAGCATTTT
>-|-|TRBJ1-1|TRBV7-8
CASSPPGQDTEAFF
TGTGCCAGCAGCCCACCGGGACAAGACACTGAAGCTTTCTTT
>TRBD2|-|TRBJ2-5|TRBV6-6
CANPRTSGGHRETQYF
TGTGCCAACCCGCGGACTAGCGGGGGGCATCGGGAGACCCAGTACTTC
>-|-|TRBJ2-7|TRBV5-1
CASSLTVNYEQYF
TGCGCCAGCAGCCTGACAGTTAACTACGAGCAGTACTTC
>TRBD1|-|TRBJ1-1|TRBV30
CAWSSQGDTEAFF
TGTGCCTGGAGTAGCCAGGGGGACACTGAAGCTTTCTTT
>TRBD1|-|TRBJ2-7|TRBV7-9
CASSLAPGTGPREQYF
TGTGCCAGCAGCTTAGCCCCCGGGACAGGGCCCCGGGAGCAGTACTTC
>-|-|TRBJ1-1|TRBV5-1
CASSWSMNTEAFF
TGCGCCAGCAGTTGGTCTATGAACACTGAAGCTTTCTTT
>-|once|TRBJ2-1|TRBV27
CASSPGRAVDEQFF
TGTGCCAGCAGCCCGGGACGAGCGGTTGATGAGCAGTTCTTC
>-|once|TRBJ2-5|TRBV7-9
CASSLAAKEQETQYF
TGTGCCAGCAGCTTAGCGGCTAAAGAACAAGAGACCCAGTACTTC
>TRBD1|-|TRBJ1-2|TRBV13
CASSLGGTGFSGYTF
TGTGCCAGCAGCTTAGGGGGGACAGGGTTTAGCGGCTACACCTTC
>-|-|TRBJ1-2|TRBV25-1
CASSEFQGGYGYTF
TGTGCCAGCAGTGAGTTCCAGGGTGGTTATGGCTACACCTTC
>TRBD2|-|TRBJ2-7|TRBV19
CASNDGGTSPTMQYF
TGTGCCAGTAACGACGGGGGGACCTCTCCTACGATGCAGTACTTC
>-|-|TRBJ2-1|TRBV13
CASSHPGRNYNEQFF
TGTGCCAGCAGCCATCCGGGACGGAACTACAATGAGCAGTTCTTC
>-|-|TRBJ2-7|TRBV27
CASSTGYEQYF
TGTGCCAGCAGCACAGGTTACGAGCAGTACTTC
>-|once|TRBJ2-3|TRBV29-1
CSVELGGTDTQYF
TGCAGCGTTGAATTGGGGGGCACAGATACGCAGTATTTT
>-|-|TRBJ1-5|TRBV5-1
CASSLDVRASNQPQHF
TGCGCCAGCAGCTTGGACGTCAGGGCTTCCAATCAGCCCCAGCATTTT
>-|-|TRBJ1-2|TRBV5-8
CASSPTSNYGYTF
TGTGCCAGCAGCCCGACCTCAAACTATGGCTACACCTTC
>TRBD1|-|TRBJ2-7|TRBV6-6
CASSPGQGGYEQYF
TGTGCCAGCAGCCCGGGACAGGGAGGATACGAGCAGTACTTC
>-|-|TRBJ1-3|TRBV28
CASSLLGADMHF
TGTGCCAGCAGTTTATTAGGGGCGGACATGCATTTT
>-|-|TRBJ2-2|TRBV14
CASSQDRRDTGELFF
TGTGCCAGCAGCCAAGATAGACGGGACACCGGGGAGCTGTTTTTT
>TRBD2|-|TRBJ2-7|TRBV19
CASSPGLAGYEQYF
TGTGCCAGTAGCCCCGGACTAGCGGGCTACGAGCAGTACTTC
>TRBD2|-|TRBJ2-7|TRBV4-3
CASSLWGGYEQYF
TGCGCCAGCAGCCTTTGGGGGGGTTACGAGCAGTACTTC
>-|-|TRBJ2-7|TRBV11-2
CASSPPRRGASYEQYF
TGTGCCAGCAGCCCCCCTAGGCGGGGAGCGTCCTACGAGCAGTACTTC